The 20 T cell receptor beta chains presented below share a single source sample, sequenced in a study of T-cell reconstitution after alpha-beta-depleted transplantation in children. The TCRbeta library incorporated unique molecular identifiers. TCRdb reanalysed the PCR reads using MiXCR and keeps one entry per CDR3 protein. This sample has some 500,000 distinct CDR3 sequences, with about 16% found just once. This sample comprised PBMCs from the stem cell graft donor, obtained from the stem cell graft. Source of these receptors: a human donor who donated a stem cell graft to a child with acute lymphoblastic leukemia.

The rearrangement links TRBV5-1 to TRBJ1-3, with 11 bases identical to TRBD1. V was clipped by 4 bases and J by 3 bases; unmatched bases: 9. The germline gives CDR1 SGHRS, CDR2 YFSETQ. This CDR3 comprises 17 residues. CDR3 residues: CASSLGTGGVFGNTIYF. The CDR3 DNA reads TGCGCCAGCAGCCTCGGGACAGGGGGGGTATTTGGAAACACCATATATTTT.

There are a few counts of this clonotype. This chain links TRBV3-1 with TRBJ1-3, with D unresolved. CDR1 LGHDT and CDR2 YNNKEL come from the germline V gene (reference sequence). V lost 3 bases and J lost 4, with 4 bases in between. This CDR3 spans 12 amino acids. For the CDR3, the DNA is TGTGCCAGCAGCCATGCCGGAAACACCATATATTTT. It yields the protein CASSHAGNTIYF.

In its sample, this clonotype was seen a few times. The J gene is TRBJ2-3, the V gene TRBV12-3 or TRBV12-4; D ambiguous. The V and J ends lost 5 bases and 4 bases respectively, with 16 bases between them. This CDR3 spans 15 amino acids. CDR3 sequence: CASSHLAGFSDTQYF. The CDR3 DNA sequence: TGTGCCAGCAGTCATTTAGCTGGATTTTCAGATACGCAGTATTTT.

There are a few counts of this clonotype. The J gene is TRBJ2-7, the V gene TRBV12-3 or TRBV12-4; no clear D gene. The CDR3 sequence is 12 residues long. V was cut by 7 bases and J by 6 bases, with 13 bases left in between. The CDR3 reads CASTLNEGEQYF. The DNA for the CDR3 is TGTGCCAGCACCCTTAATGAAGGCGAGCAGTACTTC.

This clonotype was seen more than once but under ten times. CDR3 sequence (DNA): TGCAGCGTTGCTTGGGGCTACAATGAGCAGTTCTTC. Protein: CSVAWGYNEQFF. The chain recombines TRBV29-1 with TRBJ2-1; no clear D. This CDR3 is 12 amino acids long. Germline V gene sequence: CDR1 SQVTM, CDR2 ANQGSEA. Trimming cost V 4 bases and J 3 bases, with 7 bases left between them.

Turning to this clonotype: A much bigger clone sits one base away, suggesting this may be a read error. The chain recombines TRBV27 with TRBJ1-5; 7 bases fit TRBD1. Germline V gives CDR1 MNHEY, CDR2 SMNVEV (reference sequence). The CDR3 runs 15 residues. The CDR3: CASSAGTASSQPQHF. The CDR3 nucleotides are TGTGCCAGCAGTGCCGGGACAGCTAGCAGTCAGCCCCAGCATTTT.

This clonotype was picked up a small number of times. The rearrangement joins TRBV7-9 to TRBJ2-2; D perhaps matches TRBD2 (7 bases). The CDR3 totals 15 residues. Trimming removed 5 bases from V and 8 bases from J, with 18 bases in between. Per germline, CDR1 SEHNR and CDR2 FQNEAQ (reference sequence). The CDR3 DNA reads TGTGCCAGCAGCGTGACCGGGGGGCCGACGGGGGAGCTGTTTTTT. Amino acid sequence: CASSVTGGPTGELFF.

This clonotype was recorded a few times. This chain connects TRBV5-1 to TRBJ2-1, with D unresolved. The CDR3 is 13 amino acids. Trimming removed 0 bases from V and 5 bases from J, with 6 bases in between. From germline, CDR1 is SGHRS and CDR2 YFSETQ. CDR3: CASSLVVDNEQFF. The CDR3 DNA reads TGCGCCAGCAGCTTGGTTGTGGACAATGAGCAGTTCTTC.

The V call is TRBV7-9, the J call TRBJ1-6; 7 nucleotides agree with TRBD1. After removal of 5 bases from V and 7 bases from J, the junction contained 11 bases not matched to a gene. In germline, CDR1 is SEHNR, CDR2 FQNEAQ (reference sequence). The CDR3 runs 16 residues. CDR3 sequence: CASSPSLQGLNSPLHF. CDR3 nucleotide sequence: TGTGCCAGCAGCCCAAGCTTACAGGGGCTCAATTCACCCCTCCACTTT. The variable domain in full, with the rest retrieved from reference TRBV7-9 and TRBJ1-6, is DTGVSQNPRHKITKRGQNVTFRCDPISEHNRLYWYRQTLGQGPEFLTYFQNEAQLEKSRLLSDRFSAERPKGSFSTLEIQRTEQGDSAMYLCASSPSLQGLNSPLHFGNGTRLTVT.

The chain employs TRBV9 and TRBJ2-7, with D hard to call. The CDR3 is 16 residues long. CDR1 is SGDLS, CDR2 YYNGEE, per germline. Trimming removed 4 bases from V and 0 bases from J, with 17 bases in between. CDR3 DNA sequence: TGTGCCAGCAGCCGGAGCGTCTGGGGAAGCTCCTACGAGCAGTACTTC. This translates into CASSRSVWGSSYEQYF.

This clonotype has a handful of counts. The chain uses TRBV5-5 and TRBJ2-2, with 7 positions matching TRBD2. This CDR3 region has 16 residues. The J segment lost 0 bases and the V segment lost 4 bases, leaving 6 bases of the junction unmatched. Germline values: CDR1 SGHKS, CDR2 YYEKEE (reference sequence). For the CDR3, the DNA is TGTGCCAGCAGCGGTCCTAGCGGTGCGAACACCGGGGAGCTGTTTTTT. Translation: CASSGPSGANTGELFF.

This clonotype was observed a handful of times. This rearrangement joins TRBV24-1 to TRBJ2-1, with D perhaps being TRBD1 or TRBD2 (6 bases each). Germline CDR1 KGHDR, CDR2 SFDVKD. The CDR3 is 14 residues long. Trimming shortened V by 4 bases and J by 5 bases, and 11 bases separated the two germline ends. This chain's CDR3 is CATSEGGGNNEQFF. CDR3 nucleotides: TGTGCCACCAGTGAAGGAGGGGGGAACAATGAGCAGTTCTTC.

This clonotype has only a few counts. V is TRBV2 and J is TRBJ2-2; perhaps TRBD1 as D (5 bases). CDR1 and CDR2 from the germline V gene are SNHLY and FYNNEI. The CDR3 extends over 15 amino acids. With 6 bases removed from V and 1 base from J, the gap between germline ends came to 12 bases. This chain's CDR3 is CASRVRDRNTGELFF. For the CDR3, the DNA is TGTGCCAGCAGAGTCAGAGACAGGAACACCGGGGAGCTGTTTTTT.

V and J are TRBV7-9 and TRBJ2-2; 7 nucleotides align to TRBD1. Losses at the gene ends were 5 bases for V and 6 bases for J; bases not matched to a gene: 9. Germline CDR1 reads SEHNR; CDR2 reads FQNEAQ (reference sequence). The CDR3 totals 15 residues. CDR3 amino acids: CASSETGVIAGELFF. For the CDR3, the DNA is TGTGCCAGCAGCGAAACAGGGGTTATCGCCGGGGAGCTGTTTTTT.

The rearrangement joins TRBV5-1 to TRBJ2-1; D call uncertain. V lost 4 bases, J lost 4 bases, and 12 bases lay in between. The germline V gene encodes CDR1 SGHRS and CDR2 YFSETQ. This CDR3 is 14 amino acids long. The CDR3 DNA reads as TGCGCCAGCAGCAAGACTGATGAGTACAATGAGCAGTTCTTC. Translating gives CASSKTDEYNEQFF.

This clonotype has a single count. The chain combines TRBV10-3 with TRBJ2-7; D is undetermined. This CDR3 comprises 15 residues. V was shortened by 5 bases and J by 2 bases, with 16 bases between the two germline ends. Germline V gene lookup returns CDR1 ENHRY and CDR2 SYGVKD. For the CDR3, the DNA is TGTGCCATCAGTCCGGACGGACCAGGAACCTACGAGCAGTACTTC. This sequence encodes CAISPDGPGTYEQYF.

The gene calls are TRBV11-2 and TRBJ2-2; 10 nucleotides agree with TRBD2. The CDR3 runs to 16 residues. Looked up from germline, CDR1 is SGHAT and CDR2 is FQNNGV. Trimming took 6 bases from V and 2 from J; bases not matched to a gene: 6. CDR3 in amino acids: CASRYSGRYNTGELFF. CDR3 DNA: TGTGCCAGCAGATATAGCGGGAGGTATAACACCGGGGAGCTGTTTTTT.

This clonotype has a handful of counts. V is TRBV19 and J is TRBJ2-5; D possibly corresponds to TRBD1 (5 bases). The CDR3 length is 12 residues. CDR1 and CDR2 (germline): LNHDA, SQIVND (reference sequence). Trimming took off 3 bases at V and 5 bases at J, with 7 bases between the two ends. In DNA form, the CDR3 reads TGTGCCAGTAGTATTCCAGGGGAGACCCAGTACTTC. The encoded protein is CASSIPGETQYF. Drawing the rest from reference TRBV19 and TRBJ2-5, the complete variable domain is DGGITQSPKYLFRKEGQNVTLSCEQNLNHDAMYWYRQDPGQGLRLIYYSQIVNDFQKGDIAEGYSVSREKKESFPLTVTSAQKNPTAFYLCASSIPGETQYFGPGTRLLVL.

The chain uses TRBV5-1 and TRBJ2-2; weak D call: TRBD2 (5 bases). The CDR3 has 14 amino acids. Trimming stripped 3 bases from V and 4 bases from J, with 10 bases between. Germline V CDR1 and CDR2: SGHRS, YFSETQ. CDR3: CASSSGDRTGELFF. Written as DNA, the CDR3 is TGCGCCAGCAGCTCCGGGGATCGCACCGGGGAGCTGTTTTTT. The full variable domain, in which reference TRBV5-1 and TRBJ2-2 provide the parts outside the CDR3, is KAGVTQTPRYLIKTRGQQVTLSCSPISGHRSVSWYQQTPGQGLQFLFEYFSETQRNKGNFPGRFSGRQFSNSRSEMNVSTLELGDSALYLCASSSGDRTGELFFGEGSRLTVL.

The chain combines TRBV9 with TRBJ2-7; perhaps D is TRBD1 or TRBD2 (5 bases each). The V and J ends lost 2 bases and 2 bases respectively, with 11 bases between them. Germline CDR1 reads SGDLS; CDR2 reads YYNGEE. The CDR3 loop spans 14 amino acids. Here the CDR3 reads CASSVGADTYEQYF. For the CDR3, the DNA is TGTGCCAGCAGCGTGGGAGCGGACACCTACGAGCAGTACTTC.